The 10 T cell receptor beta chains below were found in one sample sequenced in a study of OX40 agonist ivuxolimab in advanced cancers. Generated by immunoSEQ multiplex PCR, the TCRdb table keeps only in-frame clones and is missing some. In the table there are about 46,000 clones, approximately 89% of which are singletons. Specimen: CD4+ or CD8+ T cells sorted from blood, collected in a trial of the OX40 agonist ivuxolimab. These receptors originate from an adult with an advanced solid tumor such as melanoma, head and neck, liver or kidney cancer.

The chain uses TRBV7-6 and TRBJ2-1; D unresolved. V dropped 1 base and J dropped 8 bases, with 6 bases sitting between them. Germline-derived CDR1 and CDR2 are SGHVS and FNYEAQ. The CDR3 loop spans 12 amino acids. The CDR3 reads CASSLVTYEQFF. CDR3 bases: TGTGCCAGCAGCTTAGTAACGTATGAGCAGTTCTTC.

The chain uses TRBV19 and TRBJ2-7; D uncertain. The V end was cut by 5 bases, the J end by 2 bases, with 13 bases between. This CDR3 has 14 amino acids. The V gene's germline CDR1 is LNHDA and CDR2 SQIVND (reference sequence). This CDR3 reads CASSYTTLAYEQYF. In nucleotides, the CDR3 is TGTGCCAGTAGTTACACTACGTTGGCCTACGAGCAGTACTTC. The full variable domain, in which reference TRBV19 and TRBJ2-7 provide the parts outside the CDR3, is DGGITQSPKYLFRKEGQNVTLSCEQNLNHDAMYWYRQDPGQGLRLIYYSQIVNDFQKGDIAEGYSVSREKKESFPLTVTSAQKNPTAFYLCASSYTTLAYEQYFGPGTRLTVT.

DNA of the CDR3: TGCAGCGTCGTCCGGGACACCTCCTACAATGAGCAGTTCTTC. Encoded protein: CSVVRDTSYNEQFF. This chain links TRBV29-1 with TRBJ2-1, with D possibly matching TRBD1 (6 bases). V dropped 6 bases and J dropped 0 bases, with 12 bases sitting between them. Germline CDR1 and CDR2: SQVTM and ANQGSEA. This CDR3 region has 14 residues.

The chain links TRBV6-6 to TRBJ2-5; 8 bases match TRBD1. Germline V gene data show CDR1 as MNHNY and CDR2 as SVGAGI (reference sequence). With V trimmed by 2 bases and J by 3 bases, 2 bases remained unmatched. The CDR3 is 14 residues long. CDR3 sequence reads: CASSYEGQEETQYF. CDR3 DNA sequence: TGTGCCAGCAGTTACGAGGGACAGGAAGAGACCCAGTACTTC.

The chain uses TRBV4-3 and TRBJ2-1; 10 positions agree with TRBD2. The CDR3 length is 20 residues. CDR1 and CDR2 from the germline V gene are LGHNA and YSLEER. Trimming took 0 bases from V and 4 from J; bases not matched to a gene: 15. CDR3 coding DNA: TGCGCCAGCAGCCAAGAGTACCTAGCGGGAGTATTCCCAATGTACAATGAGCAGTTCTTC. Its protein is CASSQEYLAGVFPMYNEQFF.

The CDR3 region is CASSKTDTQYF. The CDR3 DNA reads TGTGCCAGCAGCAAAACAGATACGCAGTATTTT. This chain links TRBV28 with TRBJ2-3; D gene unclear. Trimming left V 6 bases short and J 3 bases short, with 4 bases between. Germline V gene data show CDR1 as MDHEN and CDR2 as SYDVKM. This CDR3 spans 11 amino acids.

The chain recombines TRBV5-6 with TRBJ2-4; TRBD2 is a possible D gene (6 bases). The CDR3 sequence is 12 residues long. Between the trimmed V and J ends, which lost 0 bases and 8 bases, there was a span of 6 bases. Germline loops: CDR1 SGHDT, CDR2 YYEEEE. The CDR3 DNA sequence: TGTGCCAGCAGCTTGGCGGGGGACATTCAGTACTTC. It yields the protein CASSLAGDIQYF.

This clone has just one count. The chain is built from TRBV21-1 and TRBJ2-7; the table assigns TRBD2, which was not confirmed against the DNA. TRBV21-1 is noted as a pseudogene. The CDR3 is 13 residues long. The CDR3 spells CASSKVGIAGQYF. The CDR3 DNA is TGTGCCAGCAGCAAAGTGGGCATCGCGGGGCAGTACTTC.

The chain recombines TRBV28 with TRBJ2-1; tentative D call: TRBD1 (6 bases). With 4 bases removed from V and 10 bases from J, the gap between germline ends came to 17 bases. Germline CDR1 is MDHEN and CDR2 is SYDVKM. This CDR3 is 14 amino acids long. The CDR3 reads CASSWGHVGLEQFF. CDR3 nucleotide sequence: TGTGCCAGCAGTTGGGGACATGTGGGGTTAGAGCAGTTCTTC.

The chain carries TRBV5-1 and TRBJ2-5, with TRBD1 as a possible D gene (6 bases). The CDR3 length is 12 residues. V lost 3 bases and J 12 bases, leaving 15 bases between the germline ends. Germline CDR1 reads SGHRS; CDR2 reads YFSETQ. CDR3: CASSSENREEYF. The CDR3 DNA reads TGCGCCAGCAGCTCGGAAAACAGGGAAGAGTACTTC.